The TCR beta chain under discussion was sequenced for a study of PD-1 blockade in classical Hodgkin lymphoma. With regard to this clone: Its specificity is unknown.

Notes on the study in general: Newly diagnosed patients reportedly trailed healthy donors in baseline TCR diversity. Nivolumab initiation under 1 year post-ASCT meant exclusion. Significantly greater TCR diversity emerged by C4D1 in CD4+ cells but not CD8+ cells. Baseline diversity was lower in partial responders and progressors than complete responders.

Assay used: immunoSEQ multiplex PCR; TCRdb lists only in-frame clones, some missing. Of 45,000 to 60,000 clones in the sample, 70% to 80% were seen once. Germline V gene data show CDR1 as SEHNR and CDR2 as FQNEAQ (reference sequence). With V trimmed by 4 bases and J by 2 bases, 15 bases remained unmatched. This CDR3 is 18 amino acids long. The time point is: cycle 4 day 1 (C4D1), after less than seven weeks of nivolumab. There was relapse after autologous stem cell transplantation in every patient, and there was variation in brentuximab vedotin exposure. The input for sequencing was peripheral blood mononuclear cells (PBMCs), taken before the fourth cycle of nivolumab. The receptor comes from a human donor with classical Hodgkin lymphoma. The V gene is TRBV7-9, the J gene TRBJ2-3, with 7 positions matching TRBD2. The CDR3 sequence is CASSSPWGPRDYTDTQYF. CDR3 in DNA: TGTGCCAGCAGCTCCCCATGGGGACCCCGGGACTACACAGATACGCAGTATTTT.